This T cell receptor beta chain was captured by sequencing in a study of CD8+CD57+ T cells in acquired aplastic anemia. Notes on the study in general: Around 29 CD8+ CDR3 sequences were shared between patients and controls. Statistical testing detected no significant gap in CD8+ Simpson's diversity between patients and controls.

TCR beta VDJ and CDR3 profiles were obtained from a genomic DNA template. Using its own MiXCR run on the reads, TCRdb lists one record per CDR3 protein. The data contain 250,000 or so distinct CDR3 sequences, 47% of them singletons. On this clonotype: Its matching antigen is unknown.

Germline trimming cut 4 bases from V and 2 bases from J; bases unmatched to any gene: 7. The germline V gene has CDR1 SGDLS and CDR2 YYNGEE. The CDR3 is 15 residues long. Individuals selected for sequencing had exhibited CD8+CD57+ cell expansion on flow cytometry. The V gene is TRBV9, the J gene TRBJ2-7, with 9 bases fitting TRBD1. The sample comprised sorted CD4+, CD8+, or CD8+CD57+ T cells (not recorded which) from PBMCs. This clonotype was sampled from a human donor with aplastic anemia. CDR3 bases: TGTGCCAGCAGCCCGGGACAGGGAGTCGCCTACGAGCAGTACTTC. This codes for CASSPGQGVAYEQYF.